These 15 T cell receptor beta chains originate from one sample sequenced in a study of post-analysis software for immune sequencing data. The study's findings and limits: Relative to controls, patients had about five TRBV segments at higher frequency, with TRBV5-6, TRBV5-1 and TRBV20-1 among these.

Their recognized antigens are unknown. TCR beta cDNA libraries had unique molecular identifiers. MiXCR, run by TCRdb on the PCR reads, gives a single entry per CDR3 protein. In the table there are 750,000 to 950,000 distinct CDR3 sequences, approximately 57% of which are singletons. Material: blood. The origin of the receptors is a girl between 5 and 17 years old with multiple sclerosis.

In this sample, this clonotype turned up a few times. The rearrangement uses TRBV12-3 or TRBV12-4 and TRBJ2-7; D could derive from TRBD1 or TRBD2 (5 bases each). This CDR3 contains 16 residues. With 2 bases removed from V and 0 bases from J, the gap between germline ends came to 14 bases. The CDR3, as DNA: TGTGCCAGCAGTTTACTCGCGGGTAGGGGCTCCTACGAGCAGTACTTC. Its translation is CASSLLAGRGSYEQYF.

This clonotype occurred many times. This sequence joins TRBV5-5 and TRBJ2-6; tentatively, D is TRBD1 (5 bases). CDR3 length equals 15 residues. Trimming took off 0 bases at V and 2 bases at J, with 6 bases between the two ends. Per germline, CDR1 SGHKS and CDR2 YYEKEE (reference sequence). CDR3 in amino acids: CASSLEGAGANVLTF. In DNA, the CDR3 is TGTGCCAGCAGCTTGGAAGGGGCTGGGGCCAACGTCCTGACTTTC.

The gene calls are TRBV20-1 and TRBJ1-5; TRBD1 is a possible D gene (5 bases). The V end was cut by 5 bases, the J end by 5 bases, with 16 bases between. The CDR3 runs 14 residues. Looked up from germline, CDR1 is DFQATT and CDR2 is SNEGSKA (reference sequence). CDR3 nucleotide sequence: TGCAGTGCTGACGCACGGGGGGGGGATCAGCCCCAGCATTTT. Translating it yields CSADARGGDQPQHF.

The chain has TRBV7-2 and TRBJ2-7; TRBD2 aligns across 10 bases. V lost 2 bases to trimming and J lost 4 bases; unmatched junction nucleotides: 5. Germline V gene lookup returns CDR1 SGHTA and CDR2 FQGNSA. The CDR3 is made up of 15 amino acids. CDR3 amino acids: CASSLTASGGYEQYF. CDR3 nucleotides: TGTGCCAGCAGCTTAACCGCTAGCGGGGGATACGAGCAGTACTTC.

The gene calls are TRBV29-1 and TRBJ1-2; D may be TRBD1 (5 bases). CDR3 size: 13 residues. In germline, CDR1 is SQVTM, CDR2 ANQGSEA. The CDR3 sequence: CGTDWGNNYGYTF. The CDR3 coding sequence is TGCGGCACCGACTGGGGGAACAACTATGGCTACACCTTC.

The DNA for the CDR3 is TGTGCCAGCAGCTTGGGTCGGCAGGGCCTGCTCTATGGCTACACCTTC. It is translated as CASSLGRQGLLYGYTF. This sequence joins TRBV5-6 and TRBJ1-2; perhaps TRBD1 as D (5 bases). The CDR3 length is 16 residues. CDR1 and CDR2 (germline): SGHDT, YYEEEE. Trimming left V 0 bases short and J 4 bases short, with 16 bases between.

The genes are TRBV6-1 and TRBJ2-1; no clear D gene. V was trimmed by 1 base and J by 15 bases, leaving 19 bases between them. Per the germline V gene, CDR1 is MNHNS and CDR2 is SASEGT. This CDR3 region has 14 residues. The CDR3 loop reads CASSEGFMSLDRFF. In DNA, the CDR3 is TGTGCCAGCAGTGAAGGGTTTATGTCGCTAGATCGGTTCTTC.

This clonotype was detected a few times. This sequence joins TRBV20-1 and TRBJ2-1; 12 nucleotides match TRBD2. Looked up from germline, CDR1 is DFQATT and CDR2 is SNEGSKA (reference sequence). This CDR3 spans 16 amino acids. V trimming: 3 bases; J trimming: 2 bases; junction bases outside the gene matches: 5. The CDR3, as DNA: TGCAGTGCTAGCCGGACTAGCGGGGCGCCCTACAATGAGCAGTTCTTC. It yields the protein CSASRTSGAPYNEQFF.

The chain links TRBV10-2 to TRBJ2-1; 7 bases map to TRBD2. The CDR3 runs 14 residues. Germline loops: CDR1 WSHSY, CDR2 SAAADI. Germline trimming cut 9 bases from V and 7 bases from J; bases unmatched to any gene: 12. The CDR3 protein is CASSFKAGTNEQFF. CDR3 in DNA: TGCGCCAGTTCCTTCAAAGCGGGAACGAATGAGCAGTTCTTC.

This chain joins TRBV7-9 and TRBJ2-1; no reliable D call. The CDR3 runs to 12 residues. Per the germline V gene, CDR1 is SEHNR and CDR2 is FQNEAQ (reference sequence). Trimming removed 5 bases from V and 7 bases from J, with 9 bases in between. CDR3 sequence: CASSPIQNEQFF. As DNA, the CDR3 is TGTGCCAGCAGCCCGATTCAGAATGAGCAGTTCTTC.

The chain couples TRBV5-6 to TRBJ2-5, with TRBD1 identical over 11 bases. The J segment lost 6 bases and the V segment lost 4 bases, leaving 8 bases of the junction unmatched. CDR1 SGHDT and CDR2 YYEEEE come from the germline V gene. The length of the CDR3 is 15 residues. The CDR3 nucleotides are TGTGCCAGCAGCACTGTGGACAGGGGGCGAAAGACCCAGTACTTC. Its translation: CASSTVDRGRKTQYF.

V and J are TRBV5-4 and TRBJ2-4, with 7 bases aligning to TRBD2. Matching the DNA end better, TRBJ2-7 makes the J call doubtful. CDR1 and CDR2 from the germline V gene are SGHNT and YYREEE (reference sequence). The CDR3 length is 16 residues. The CDR3 sequence is CASSSSSLAGRYEQYF. As DNA, the CDR3 is TGTGCCAGCAGTTCTTCATCGTTAGCGGGTCGGTACGAGCAGTACTTC.

V and J are TRBV6-2 or TRBV6-3 and TRBJ2-1, with no clear D. This CDR3 is 16 amino acids long. Germline CDR1 reads MNHEY; CDR2 reads SVGEGT. V was trimmed by 0 bases and J by 2 bases, leaving 11 bases between them. The CDR3 nucleotides read TGTGCCAGCAGTTACTCCGTCTCCAGAGCCTACAATGAGCAGTTCTTC. Residues: CASSYSVSRAYNEQFF.

This chain uses TRBV14 with TRBJ1-6; the D is unclear. V shed 6 bases and J shed 5 bases, with 14 bases lying between them. The CDR3 is 15 residues long. The germline V gene has CDR1 SGHDN and CDR2 FVKESK. CDR3 in amino acids: CASSLTGVNNSPLHF. The CDR3 DNA is TGTGCCAGCAGTCTAACCGGGGTTAATAATTCACCCCTCCACTTT.

The table lists this clonotype with a few counts. The V call is TRBV12-3 or TRBV12-4, the J call TRBJ1-2; D possibly corresponds to TRBD1 (5 bases). The V and J ends lost 1 base and 3 bases respectively, with 24 bases between them. The CDR3 has 19 residues. As DNA, the CDR3 is TGTGCCAGCAGTTTAGTGGGATGGGGACCCGGAACCCCGGACTATGGCTACACCTTC. Protein: CASSLVGWGPGTPDYGYTF.